This entry describes one T cell receptor beta chain. V shed 3 bases and J 7 bases; nucleotides not matched to a gene: 6. CDR3 length: 13 residues. Germline assignment: CDR1 SGHDT and CDR2 YYEEEE. Method: immunoSEQ multiplex PCR; TCRdb's copy keeps in-frame clones and lacks some. The sample lists roughly 250,000 clones; approximately 86% were seen once. This entry comes from a study of blood T cell repertoires in COVID-19. The sequencing sample was made of peripheral blood. The chain joins TRBV5-6 to TRBJ2-7; TRBD1 agrees at 8 bases. The TCR was taken from a man in his fifties or sixties who had recovered from COVID-19. The CDR3 DNA sequence: TGTGCCAGCAGCTCGGGACAGGCCAGAGAGCAGTACTTC. Its protein product is CASSSGQAREQYF. Drawing the rest from reference TRBV5-6 and TRBJ2-7, the complete variable domain is DAGVTQSPTHLIKTRGQQVTLRCSPKSGHDTVSWYQQALGQGPQFIFQYYEEEERQRGNFPDRFSGHQFPNYSSELNVNALLLGDSALYLCASSSGQAREQYFGPGTRLTVT.